This section outlines one T cell receptor beta chain sequence together with its context. CDR3 length: 16 amino acids. V lost 2 bases and J lost 5, with 18 bases in between. The V gene's germline CDR1 is KGHSH and CDR2 LQKENI. Each donor's status was that of a healthy bone marrow donor. The PCR made use of 60 Vbeta and 13 Jbeta primers. Only in-frame clones appear in the TCRdb table, and some are missing; sequencing was by immunoSEQ multiplex PCR. The sample carries 50,000 or so clones, 75% to 80% recorded once. The data stem from a study of cytomegalovirus exposure and HLA in healthy donors. The origin of this receptor is a female donor in good health and CMV-seronegative. The rearrangement joins TRBV18 to TRBJ2-5, with D possibly being TRBD1 (5 bases). The sequenced sample consisted of PBMCs. The CDR3 here is CASSPLSAGRQETQYF. CDR3 nucleotides: TGTGCCAGCTCACCATTGTCCGCAGGGCGGCAGGAGACCCAGTACTTC.